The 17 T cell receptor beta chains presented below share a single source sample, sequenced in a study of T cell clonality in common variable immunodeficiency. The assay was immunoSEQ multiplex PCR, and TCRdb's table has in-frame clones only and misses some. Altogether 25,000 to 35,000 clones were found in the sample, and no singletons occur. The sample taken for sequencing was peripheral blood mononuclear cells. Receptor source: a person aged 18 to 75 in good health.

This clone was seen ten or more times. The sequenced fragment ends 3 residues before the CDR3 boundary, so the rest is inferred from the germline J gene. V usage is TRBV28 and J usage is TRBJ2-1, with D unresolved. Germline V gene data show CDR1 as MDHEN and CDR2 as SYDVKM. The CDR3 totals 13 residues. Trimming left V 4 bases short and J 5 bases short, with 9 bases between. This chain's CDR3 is CASSSVFDNEQFF. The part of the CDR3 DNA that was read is TGTGCCAGCAGTTCGGTCTTTGACAATGAG.

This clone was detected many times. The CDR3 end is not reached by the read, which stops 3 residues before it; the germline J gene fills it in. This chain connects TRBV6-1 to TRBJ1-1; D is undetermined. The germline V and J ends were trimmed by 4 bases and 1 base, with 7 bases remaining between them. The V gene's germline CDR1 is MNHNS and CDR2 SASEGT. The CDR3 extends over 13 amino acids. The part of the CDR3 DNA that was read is TGTGCCAGCAGTGGGCGGAGGAACACTGAA. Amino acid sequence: CASSGRRNTE. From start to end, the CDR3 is CASSGRRNTEAFF.

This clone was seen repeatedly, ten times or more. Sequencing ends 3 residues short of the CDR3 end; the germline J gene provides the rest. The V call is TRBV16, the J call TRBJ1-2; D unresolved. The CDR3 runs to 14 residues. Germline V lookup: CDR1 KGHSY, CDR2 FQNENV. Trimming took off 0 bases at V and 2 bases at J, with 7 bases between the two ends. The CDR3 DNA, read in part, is TGTGCCAGCAGCCAATCGGAAGGGAACTATGGC. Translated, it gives CASSQSEGNYG. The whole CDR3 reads CASSQSEGNYGYTF.

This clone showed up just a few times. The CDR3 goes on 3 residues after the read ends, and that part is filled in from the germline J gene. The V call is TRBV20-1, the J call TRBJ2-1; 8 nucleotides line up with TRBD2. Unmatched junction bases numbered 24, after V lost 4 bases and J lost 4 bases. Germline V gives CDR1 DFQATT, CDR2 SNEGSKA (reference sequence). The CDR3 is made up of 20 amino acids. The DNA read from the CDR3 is TGCAGTGCTATCCCCGGTGGACTAGTCGGCCGGGGGGGGTTATACAATGAG. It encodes CSAIPGGLVGRGGLYNE. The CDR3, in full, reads CSAIPGGLVGRGGLYNEQFF.

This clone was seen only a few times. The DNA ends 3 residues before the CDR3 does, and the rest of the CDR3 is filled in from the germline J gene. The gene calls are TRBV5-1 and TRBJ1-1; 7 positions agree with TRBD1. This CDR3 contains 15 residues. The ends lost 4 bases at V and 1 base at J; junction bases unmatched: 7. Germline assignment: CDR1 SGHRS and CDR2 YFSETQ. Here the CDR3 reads CASSLITGENTEAFF. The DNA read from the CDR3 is TGCGCCAGCAGCCTAATTACAGGGGAGAACACTGAA. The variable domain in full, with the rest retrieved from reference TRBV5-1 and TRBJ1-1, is KAGVTQTPRYLIKTRGQQVTLSCSPISGHRSVSWYQQTPGQGLQFLFEYFSETQRNKGNFPGRFSGRQFSNSRSEMNVSTLELGDSALYLCASSLITGENTEAFFGQGTRLTVV.

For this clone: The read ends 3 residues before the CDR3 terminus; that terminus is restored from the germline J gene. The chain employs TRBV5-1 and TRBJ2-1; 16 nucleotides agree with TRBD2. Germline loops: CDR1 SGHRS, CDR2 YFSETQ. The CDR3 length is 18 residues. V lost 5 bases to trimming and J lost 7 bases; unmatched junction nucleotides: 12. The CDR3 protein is CASRSSGTSGRAGNEQFF. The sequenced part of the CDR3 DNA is TGCGCCAGCAGATCTTCCGGGACTAGCGGGAGGGCCGGTAATGAG.

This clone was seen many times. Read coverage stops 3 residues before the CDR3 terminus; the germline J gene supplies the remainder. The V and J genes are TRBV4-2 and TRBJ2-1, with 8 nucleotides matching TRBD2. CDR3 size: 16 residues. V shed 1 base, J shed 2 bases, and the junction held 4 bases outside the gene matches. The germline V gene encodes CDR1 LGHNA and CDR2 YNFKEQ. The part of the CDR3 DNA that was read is TGTGCCAGCAGCCAAGTTCCGGGACTAGCCTACAATGAG. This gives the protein CASSQVPGLAYNE. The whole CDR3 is CASSQVPGLAYNEQFF.

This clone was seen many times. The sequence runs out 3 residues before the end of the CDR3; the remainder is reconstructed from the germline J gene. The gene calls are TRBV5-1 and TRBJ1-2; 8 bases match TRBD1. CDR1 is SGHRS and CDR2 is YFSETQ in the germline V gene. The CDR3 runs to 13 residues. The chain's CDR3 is CASSLWTGRGYTF. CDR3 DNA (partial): TGCGCCAGCAGCTTGTGGACAGGGAGGGGC.

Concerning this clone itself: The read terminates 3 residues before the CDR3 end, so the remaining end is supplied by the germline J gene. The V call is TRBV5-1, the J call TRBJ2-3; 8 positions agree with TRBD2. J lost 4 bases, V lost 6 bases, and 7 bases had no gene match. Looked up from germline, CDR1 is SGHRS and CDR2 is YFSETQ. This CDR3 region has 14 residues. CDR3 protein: CASKSTGGADTQYF. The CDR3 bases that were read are TGCGCCAGCAAGTCAACGGGAGGGGCAGATACG.

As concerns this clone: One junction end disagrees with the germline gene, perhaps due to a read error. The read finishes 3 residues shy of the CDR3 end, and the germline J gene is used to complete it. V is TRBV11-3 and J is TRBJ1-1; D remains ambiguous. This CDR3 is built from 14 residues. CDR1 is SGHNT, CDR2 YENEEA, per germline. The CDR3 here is CASSTRTGNAEAFF. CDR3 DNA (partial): TGTGCCAGCAGCACCCGGACGGGGAACGCTGAA.

CDR3 DNA (partial): TGCAGTGCTAGAGATCATTTGAGGGGCCTGAACACTGAA. Translated: CSARDHLRGLNTE. The full CDR3 sequence reads CSARDHLRGLNTEAFF. The V and J genes are TRBV20-1 and TRBJ1-1, with D perhaps TRBD1 (5 bases). Read sequence stops 3 residues before the CDR3 end, and the germline J gene provides the missing end. CDR1 DFQATT and CDR2 SNEGSKA come from the germline V gene (reference sequence). V lost 0 bases to trimming and J lost 0 bases, with 14 bases between them. This CDR3 region has 16 residues.

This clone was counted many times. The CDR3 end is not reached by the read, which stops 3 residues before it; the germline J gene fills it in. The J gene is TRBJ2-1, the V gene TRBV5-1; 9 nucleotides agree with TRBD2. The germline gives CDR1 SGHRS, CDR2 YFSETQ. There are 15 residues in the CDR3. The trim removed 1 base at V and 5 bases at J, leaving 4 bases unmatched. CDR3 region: CASSLLAGADNEQFF. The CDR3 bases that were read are TGCGCCAGCAGCTTGTTAGCGGGAGCCGACAATGAG.

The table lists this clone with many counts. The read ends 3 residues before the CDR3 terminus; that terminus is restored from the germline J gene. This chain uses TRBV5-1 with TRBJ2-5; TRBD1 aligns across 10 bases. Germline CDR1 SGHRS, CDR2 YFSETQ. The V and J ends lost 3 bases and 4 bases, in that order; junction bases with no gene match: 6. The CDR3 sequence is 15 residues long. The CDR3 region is CASSYGQGVIETQYF. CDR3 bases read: TGCGCCAGCAGCTATGGACAGGGGGTAATAGAGACC.

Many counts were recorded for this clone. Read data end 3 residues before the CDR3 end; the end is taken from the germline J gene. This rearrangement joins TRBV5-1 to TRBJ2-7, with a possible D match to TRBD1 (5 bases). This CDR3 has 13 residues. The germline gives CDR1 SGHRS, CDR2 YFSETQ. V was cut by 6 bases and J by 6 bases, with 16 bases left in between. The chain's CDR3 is CASMGQVRGEQYF. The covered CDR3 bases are TGCGCCAGCATGGGGCAGGTAAGAGGCGAG. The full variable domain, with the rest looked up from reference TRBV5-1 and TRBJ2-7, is KAGVTQTPRYLIKTRGQQVTLSCSPISGHRSVSWYQQTPGQGLQFLFEYFSETQRNKGNFPGRFSGRQFSNSRSEMNVSTLELGDSALYLCASMGQVRGEQYFGPGTRLTVT.

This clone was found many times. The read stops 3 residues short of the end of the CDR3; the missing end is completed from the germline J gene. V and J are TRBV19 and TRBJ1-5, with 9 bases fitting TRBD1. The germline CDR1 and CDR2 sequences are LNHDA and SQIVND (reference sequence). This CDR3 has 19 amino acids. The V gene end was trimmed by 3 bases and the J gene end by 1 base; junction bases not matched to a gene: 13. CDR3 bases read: TGTGCCAGTAGTATCGGAGGGGACAGGGTGAGTAGGAGCAATCAGCCC. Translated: CASSIGGDRVSRSNQP. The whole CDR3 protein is CASSIGGDRVSRSNQPQHF.

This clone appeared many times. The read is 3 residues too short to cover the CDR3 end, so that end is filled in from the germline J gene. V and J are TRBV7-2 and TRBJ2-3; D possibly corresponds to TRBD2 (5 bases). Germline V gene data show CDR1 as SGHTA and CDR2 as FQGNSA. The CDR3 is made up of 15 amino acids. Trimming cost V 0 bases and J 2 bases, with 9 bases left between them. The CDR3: CASSLAGGSTDTQYF. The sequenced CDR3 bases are TGTGCCAGCAGCTTAGCAGGCGGGTCCACAGATACG.

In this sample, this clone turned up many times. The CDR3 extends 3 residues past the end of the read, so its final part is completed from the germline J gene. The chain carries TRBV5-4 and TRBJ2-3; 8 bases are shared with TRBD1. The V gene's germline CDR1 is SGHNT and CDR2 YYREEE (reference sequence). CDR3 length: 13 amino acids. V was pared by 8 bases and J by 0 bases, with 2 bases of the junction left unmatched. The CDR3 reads CASRQGSTDTQYF. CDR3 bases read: TGTGCCAGTCGACAGGGGAGCACAGATACG. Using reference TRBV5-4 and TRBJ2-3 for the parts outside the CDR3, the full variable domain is ETGVTQSPTHLIKTRGQQVTLRCSSQSGHNTVSWYQQALGQGPQFIFQYYREEENGRGNFPPRFSGLQFPNYSSELNVNALELDDSALYLCASRQGSTDTQYFGPGTRLTVL.